The clone carrying this T cell receptor beta chain has at least ten counts. TCR beta CDR3 sequences were amplified from RNA transcripts. The HTBI primer set was used in a first-round RT-PCR of the TCR CDR3. A single record per CDR3 protein comes from TCRdb applying MiXCR to the multiplex PCR reads. The repertoire holds around 690,000 distinct CDR3 sequences, with around 15% as singletons. Trimming removed 9 bases at V and 6 bases at J, with 8 bases between. Germline loops: CDR1 SGHNT, CDR2 YENEEA. The CDR3 is made up of 11 amino acids. Newly diagnosed hyperthyroidism, duration under 2 months, in patients aged 18 to 65. This specimen belongs to a study of T cells in Graves' hyperthyroidism and ophthalmopathy.

The genes are TRBV11-3 and TRBJ1-4; D remains ambiguous. The material sequenced was blood. The source of this sequence is a man between 50 and 59 years old with Graves' hyperthyroidism. CDR3 coding DNA: TGTGCCAGTCCAGGTCATGAAAAACTGTTTTTT. Amino acids: CASPGHEKLFF.